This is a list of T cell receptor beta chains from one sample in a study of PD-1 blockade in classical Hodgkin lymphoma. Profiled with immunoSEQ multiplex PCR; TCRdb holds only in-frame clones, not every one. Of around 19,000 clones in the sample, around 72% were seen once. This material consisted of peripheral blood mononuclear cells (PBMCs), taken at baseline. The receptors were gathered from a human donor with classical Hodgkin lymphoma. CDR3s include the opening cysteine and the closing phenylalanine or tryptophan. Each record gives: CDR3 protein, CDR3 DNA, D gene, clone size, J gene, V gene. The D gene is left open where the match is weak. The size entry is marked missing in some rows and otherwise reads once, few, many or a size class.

cdr3_aa: CASSPRQGAVYEQYF
cdr3_nt: TGTGCCAGCAGCCCTCGACAGGGGGCCGTCTACGAGCAGTACTTC
d_call: TRBD1
clone_size: .
j_call: TRBJ2-7
v_call: TRBV7-9

cdr3_aa: CASKGGGYNEQFF
cdr3_nt: TGTGCCAGCAAAGGGGGGGGATACAATGAGCAGTTCTTC
d_call: .
clone_size: .
j_call: TRBJ2-1
v_call: TRBV2

cdr3_aa: CASSFRAGSSYNSPLHF
cdr3_nt: TGTGCCAGCAGTTTTAGGGCAGGGTCGTCCTATAATTCACCCCTCCACTTT
d_call: .
clone_size: few
j_call: TRBJ1-6
v_call: TRBV28

cdr3_aa: CASSQIQGNVGYTF
cdr3_nt: TGTGCCAGCAGTCAAATCCAGGGTAATGTAGGCTACACCTTC
d_call: .
clone_size: .
j_call: TRBJ1-2
v_call: TRBV7-2

cdr3_aa: CASSLDSLDYEQYF
cdr3_nt: TGTGCCAGCAGCTTGGATTCCCTAGACTACGAGCAGTACTTC
d_call: .
clone_size: .
j_call: TRBJ2-7
v_call: TRBV5-5

cdr3_aa: CASSHQGPNTGELFF
cdr3_nt: TGTGCCAGCAGCCACCAGGGACCGAACACCGGGGAGCTGTTTTTT
d_call: .
clone_size: few
j_call: TRBJ2-2
v_call: TRBV14

cdr3_aa: CASSLTGGLNTGELFF
cdr3_nt: TGCGCCAGCAGCTTAACAGGGGGATTGAACACCGGGGAGCTGTTTTTT
d_call: TRBD1
clone_size: .
j_call: TRBJ2-2
v_call: TRBV5-1

cdr3_aa: CASSTTVRNTEAFF
cdr3_nt: TGTGCCAGCAGTACGACAGTAAGGAACACTGAAGCTTTCTTT
d_call: .
clone_size: .
j_call: TRBJ1-1
v_call: TRBV6-5

cdr3_aa: CASSLESFGTGKSEQYF
cdr3_nt: TGCGCCAGCAGCTTGGAATCCTTTGGGACAGGGAAAAGCGAGCAGTACTTC
d_call: TRBD1
clone_size: .
j_call: TRBJ2-7
v_call: TRBV5-1

cdr3_aa: CASSQDAPSRGYTGELFF
cdr3_nt: TGTGCCAGCAGCCAAGATGCACCGAGTCGGGGGTACACCGGGGAGCTGTTTTTT
d_call: .
clone_size: once
j_call: TRBJ2-2
v_call: TRBV4-2

cdr3_aa: CASSISGRYLNQPQHF
cdr3_nt: TGTGCCAGTAGTATCTCCGGACGCTACCTCAATCAGCCCCAGCATTTT
d_call: .
clone_size: .
j_call: TRBJ1-5
v_call: TRBV19

cdr3_aa: CASSFSAQNIGQPQHF
cdr3_nt: TGTGCCAGCAGCTTTTCCGCACAAAATATCGGTCAGCCCCAGCATTTT
d_call: .
clone_size: .
j_call: TRBJ1-5
v_call: TRBV7-2

cdr3_aa: CASSLVGAREETQYF
cdr3_nt: TGCGCCAGCAGCTTGGTTGGGGCCCGTGAAGAGACCCAGTACTTC
d_call: .
clone_size: .
j_call: TRBJ2-5
v_call: TRBV5-1

cdr3_aa: CASSLDLISGVNGYGYTF
cdr3_nt: TGTGCCAGCAGCTTAGATCTTATTTCAGGGGTTAACGGCTATGGCTACACCTTC
d_call: .
clone_size: .
j_call: TRBJ1-2
v_call: TRBV11-2

cdr3_aa: CASSPYTSTDTQYF
cdr3_nt: TGTGCCAGCAGCCCATATACGAGCACAGATACGCAGTATTTT
d_call: .
clone_size: .
j_call: TRBJ2-3
v_call: TRBV13

cdr3_aa: CASSFGPEQYF
cdr3_nt: TGTGCCAGCAGCTTTGGCCCGGAGCAGTACTTC
d_call: .
clone_size: .
j_call: TRBJ2-7
v_call: TRBV5-4

cdr3_aa: CASSLVPSGSDEQYF
cdr3_nt: TGTGCCAGCAGCTTAGTCCCTAGCGGGTCGGACGAGCAGTACTTC
d_call: TRBD2
clone_size: .
j_call: TRBJ2-7
v_call: TRBV7-2

cdr3_aa: CASSLDLAGDSDEQFF
cdr3_nt: TGCGCCAGCAGCTTGGACCTAGCGGGAGACTCCGATGAGCAGTTCTTC
d_call: TRBD2
clone_size: .
j_call: TRBJ2-1
v_call: TRBV5-1

cdr3_aa: CASSARDRGEKLFF
cdr3_nt: TGTGCCAGCAGTGCGAGGGACAGGGGCGAAAAACTGTTTTTT
d_call: TRBD1
clone_size: .
j_call: TRBJ1-4
v_call: TRBV6-4